These 12 T cell receptor beta chains came from one sample sequenced in a study of identical twins. Each CDR3 protein is one row after TCRdb ran MiXCR on the 5' RACE reads. The sample yields a few hundred thousand distinct CDR3 sequences, about 15% seen once. These same data were also listed under a study on yellow fever vaccine responses in identical twins.

Input material: CD4+ T cells sorted from blood. The receptors come from a woman aged 18-29 years in good health.

This clonotype was observed a few times. J is TRBJ2-5 and V is TRBV9; D is unresolved. Per the germline V gene, CDR1 is SGDLS and CDR2 is YYNGEE. The CDR3 is 14 amino acids. Trimming pared 0 bases from V and 2 bases from J, leaving 8 bases between. CDR3 DNA: TGTGCCAGCAGCGTAGGCCCGAGACAAGAGACCCAGTACTTC. Its translation is CASSVGPRQETQYF. Variable domain in full (rest from reference TRBV9 and TRBJ2-5): DSGVTQTPKHLITATGQRVTLRCSPRSGDLSVYWYQQSLDQGLQFLIQYYNGEERAKGNILERFSAQQFPDLHSELNLSSLELGDSALYFCASSVGPRQETQYFGPGTRLLVL.

This clonotype was counted a few times. The chain has TRBV6-1 and TRBJ2-6; D possibly uses TRBD1 or TRBD2 (6 bases each). The CDR3 totals 16 residues. Trimming took 5 bases from V and 0 from J, leaving 11 bases between them. CDR1 and CDR2 from the germline V gene are MNHNS and SASEGT. The CDR3 loop reads CASSPQGLSGANVLTF. The CDR3 DNA follows: TGTGCCAGCAGTCCACAGGGACTCTCTGGGGCCAACGTCCTGACTTTC.

This clonotype occurred a few times. The V gene is TRBV11-2, the J gene TRBJ2-1; a weak D match, TRBD2 (6 bases). Trimming took 5 bases from V and 4 from J, leaving 21 bases between them. Per the germline V gene, CDR1 is SGHAT and CDR2 is FQNNGV. The CDR3 has 17 amino acids. The DNA of the CDR3 is TGTGCCAGCAGCCACAAGTTAATAGCGGATTCTTACAATGAGCAGTTCTTC. Its protein product is CASSHKLIADSYNEQFF.

The chain is built from TRBV7-2 and TRBJ2-5; no clear D. The CDR3 spans 14 residues. V was clipped by 2 bases and J by 5 bases, with 12 bases between them. CDR1 is SGHTA, CDR2 FQGNSA, per germline. The CDR3 protein is CASSLLWRWETQYF. The CDR3 DNA reads as TGTGCCAGCAGCTTACTCTGGCGCTGGGAGACCCAGTACTTC.

This clonotype was seen a handful of times. This sequence joins TRBV29-1 and TRBJ2-2; no clear D. Germline CDR1 SQVTM, CDR2 ANQGSEA. The CDR3 loop spans 13 amino acids. Trimming shortened V by 2 bases and J by 3 bases, and 7 bases separated the two germline ends. CDR3 protein: CSVEPRDTGELFF. The CDR3, as DNA: TGCAGCGTTGAACCCCGGGACACCGGGGAGCTGTTTTTT.

This clonotype showed up many times. The V call is TRBV4-1, the J call TRBJ2-3; D is unclear. Germline V CDR1 and CDR2: MGHRA, YSYEKL. Trimming shortened V by 1 base and J by 1 base, and 12 bases separated the two germline ends. The CDR3 has 16 amino acids. The CDR3 region is CASSQGSVSGTDTQYF. The CDR3 DNA reads TGCGCCAGCAGCCAAGGGTCTGTGTCTGGCACAGATACGCAGTATTTT.

The sample holds a few counts of this clonotype. V usage is TRBV7-9 and J usage is TRBJ2-1; 7 nucleotides line up with TRBD1. Trimming cost V 2 bases and J 7 bases; bases outside gene matches: 8. The germline CDR1 and CDR2 sequences are SEHNR and FQNEAQ (reference sequence). The CDR3 length is 15 residues. The CDR3 reads CASSLWDSATNEQFF. Written as DNA, the CDR3 is TGTGCCAGCAGCTTATGGGACAGCGCCACTAATGAGCAGTTCTTC. The whole variable domain, remainder taken from reference TRBV7-9 and TRBJ2-1, is DTGVSQNPRHKITKRGQNVTFRCDPISEHNRLYWYRQTLGQGPEFLTYFQNEAQLEKSRLLSDRFSAERPKGSFSTLEIQRTEQGDSAMYLCASSLWDSATNEQFFGPGTRLTVL.

This clonotype was counted a few times. The rearrangement links TRBV5-1 to TRBJ2-5; 9 bases are shared with TRBD1. The J segment lost 6 bases and the V segment lost 4 bases, leaving 10 bases of the junction unmatched. CDR1 and CDR2 from the germline V gene are SGHRS and YFSETQ. This CDR3 is 15 amino acids long. CDR3 region: CASSAGQGDGQTQYF. The CDR3 DNA reads as TGCGCCAGCAGCGCGGGACAGGGAGACGGACAGACCCAGTACTTC.

The V call is TRBV5-1, the J call TRBJ2-3; 9 bases are a match to TRBD2. Germline CDR1 and CDR2: SGHRS and YFSETQ. The CDR3 runs 17 residues. The ends lost 4 bases at V and 2 bases at J; junction bases unmatched: 11. CDR3 residues: CASSTQGSGRYTDTQYF. In DNA, the CDR3 is TGCGCCAGCAGCACCCAGGGTAGCGGGAGATACACAGATACGCAGTATTTT.

The J gene is TRBJ2-5, the V gene TRBV7-9; D perhaps matches TRBD2 (6 bases). This CDR3 spans 12 amino acids. The germline gives CDR1 SEHNR, CDR2 FQNEAQ (reference sequence). V lost 8 bases and J 4 bases, leaving 11 bases between the germline ends. The CDR3 loop is CASASGPETQYF. CDR3 nucleotides: TGTGCCAGCGCGAGCGGGCCAGAGACCCAGTACTTC.

The chain uses TRBV5-6 and TRBJ1-4; 7 positions match TRBD1. CDR1 is SGHDT and CDR2 is YYEEEE in the germline V gene. The CDR3 is 18 residues long. After removal of 2 bases from V and 0 bases from J, the junction contained 10 bases not matched to a gene. CDR3 residues: CASSFRGQFFATNEKLFF. Written as DNA, the CDR3 is TGTGCCAGCAGCTTTCGGGGACAGTTTTTTGCAACTAATGAAAAACTGTTTTTT.

The table lists this clonotype with a few counts. CDR3 DNA: TGTGCCAGCAGCTTAGGCAGGGGGGGCCGGACAGGTCAAGAGACCCAGTACTTC. Translation: CASSLGRGGRTGQETQYF. The chain is built from TRBV11-1 and TRBJ2-5, with D possibly being TRBD1 or TRBD2 (7 bases each). The CDR3 consists of 18 residues. Trimming took off 1 base at V and 2 bases at J, with 20 bases between the two ends. The V gene's germline CDR1 is SGHAT and CDR2 FQDESV (reference sequence).